Listed below are T cell receptor beta chains from one sample, sequenced in a study of cytomegalovirus exposure and HLA in healthy donors. Generated by immunoSEQ multiplex PCR, the TCRdb table keeps only in-frame clones and is missing some. The data hold some 160,000 clones, with over 65% observed a single time. Sequenced sample: PBMCs. The receptors stem from a middle-aged woman in good health and CMV-seronegative. Each CDR3 is given with its conserved first and last residue. Each record gives: J gene, D gene, V gene, clone size, CDR3 protein, CDR3 DNA. The D gene is left open where the match is weak. Size values are once, few and many counts, or a class for expanded clones, and some rows have none.

J: TRBJ2-3
D: .
V: TRBV6-4
size: .
CDR3: CASSDQGSASTDTQYF
DNA: TGTGCCAGCAGTGACCAAGGAAGCGCGAGCACAGATACGCAGTATTTT

J: TRBJ2-6
D: TRBD1
V: TRBV28
size: .
CDR3: CASSLRRWTGGGYPPGANVLTF
DNA: TGTGCCAGCAGTTTACGGCGCTGGACAGGGGGCGGATACCCTCCTGGGGCCAACGTCCTGACTTTC

J: TRBJ2-7
D: TRBD1
V: TRBV18
size: .
CDR3: CASSRDRAYEQYF
DNA: TGTGCCAGCTCGCGGGACAGGGCCTACGAGCAGTACTTC

J: TRBJ2-1
D: .
V: TRBV18
size: .
CDR3: CASSPLDTYNEQFF
DNA: TGTGCCAGCTCACCACTGGACACCTACAATGAGCAGTTCTTC

J: TRBJ1-2
D: TRBD1
V: TRBV18
size: .
CDR3: CASSPQETGTNYGYTF
DNA: TGTGCCAGCTCACCGCAGGAGACAGGGACTAACTATGGCTACACCTTC

J: TRBJ1-1
D: .
V: TRBV14
size: .
CDR3: CASSHWAYGTEAFF
DNA: TGTGCCAGCAGCCATTGGGCGTATGGCACTGAAGCTTTCTTT

J: TRBJ2-3
D: .
V: TRBV6-4
size: once
CDR3: CASSGEPSLGTDTQYF
DNA: TGTGCCAGCAGCGGGGAACCGTCACTGGGGACAGATACGCAGTATTTT

J: TRBJ2-7
D: .
V: TRBV7-6
size: few
CDR3: CASSLGPQAYEQYF
DNA: TGTGCCAGCAGCTTAGGACCCCAGGCCTACGAGCAGTACTTC

J: TRBJ2-7
D: .
V: TRBV2
size: .
CDR3: CASSDRGVLQNTYEQYF
DNA: TGTGCCAGCAGTGATCGGGGAGTACTACAGAACACCTACGAGCAGTACTTC

J: TRBJ1-4
D: TRBD1
V: TRBV6-1
size: few
CDR3: CASSVDRGGGEKLFF
DNA: TGTGCCAGCAGTGTGGACAGGGGAGGAGGAGAAAAACTGTTTTTT

J: TRBJ2-7
D: .
V: TRBV5-5
size: .
CDR3: CASSLGSRTHYEQYF
DNA: TGTGCCAGCAGCTTGGGTTCCCGGACACACTACGAGCAGTACTTC

J: TRBJ2-7
D: .
V: TRBV5-4
size: .
CDR3: CASSLGGGYEQYF
DNA: TGTGCCAGCAGCTTGGGGGGAGGCTACGAGCAGTACTTC

J: TRBJ2-2
D: TRBD2
V: TRBV29-1
size: .
CDR3: CSVGRLAGDTGELFF
DNA: TGCAGCGTTGGTCGACTAGCGGGGGACACCGGGGAGCTGTTTTTT

J: TRBJ2-7
D: .
V: TRBV18
size: few
CDR3: CASSPTYPGEQYF
DNA: TGTGCCAGCTCACCTACCTACCCGGGGGAGCAGTACTTC

J: TRBJ2-2
D: TRBD1
V: TRBV29-1
size: .
CDR3: CSVGGTGTNTGELFF
DNA: TGCAGCGTTGGGGGGACAGGGACAAACACCGGGGAGCTGTTTTTT

J: TRBJ1-5
D: .
V: TRBV19
size: .
CDR3: CASSRREGGWTVLNQPQHF
DNA: TGTGCCAGTAGTAGGAGAGAGGGTGGCTGGACAGTACTCAATCAGCCCCAGCATTTT

J: TRBJ1-1
D: TRBD1
V: TRBV19
size: .
CDR3: CASRGTGARVRAEAFF
DNA: TGTGCCAGTAGGGGTACAGGGGCGAGGGTGAGGGCTGAAGCTTTCTTT

J: TRBJ1-1
D: .
V: TRBV18
size: once
CDR3: CASRWRNTEAFF
DNA: TGTGCCAGCCGGTGGAGGAACACTGAAGCTTTCTTT

J: TRBJ2-3
D: .
V: TRBV11-2
size: .
CDR3: CASSPRGGPRQADTQYF
DNA: TGTGCCAGCAGCCCCCGCGGGGGCCCCCGACAGGCAGATACGCAGTATTTT

J: TRBJ2-7
D: .
V: TRBV11-2
size: .
CDR3: CASSLGGRGPLGQYF
DNA: TGTGCCAGCAGCTTAGGGGGCAGGGGACCGCTAGGGCAGTACTTC

J: TRBJ2-3
D: TRBD2
V: TRBV4-1
size: .
CDR3: CASSQALPRGGRDTQYF
DNA: TGCGCCAGCAGCCAAGCCCTTCCCCGGGGGGGGAGGGATACGCAGTATTTT

J: TRBJ1-1
D: .
V: TRBV5-1
size: .
CDR3: CASSRGGLMNAEAFF
DNA: TGCGCCAGCAGCCGTGGAGGGCTTATGAACGCTGAAGCTTTCTTT

J: TRBJ1-3
D: .
V: TRBV28
size: .
CDR3: CASSLSPGSGNTIYF
DNA: TGTGCCAGCAGTTTGTCCCCAGGCTCTGGAAACACCATATATTTT

J: TRBJ1-2
D: .
V: TRBV28
size: .
CDR3: CASSTPPNYGYTF
DNA: TGTGCCAGCAGTACTCCCCCGAACTATGGCTACACCTTC

J: TRBJ1-4
D: TRBD1
V: TRBV5-1
size: .
CDR3: CASSFLGTAEKLFF
DNA: TGCGCCAGCAGTTTCCTCGGGACAGCCGAAAAACTGTTTTTT

J: TRBJ1-1
D: .
V: TRBV25-1
size: .
CDR3: CASSELESRALVKF
DNA: TGTGCCAGCAGTGAATTGGAGTCACGAGCACTGGTGAAATTT

J: TRBJ1-1
D: .
V: TRBV5-1
size: .
CDR3: CASSFEQGTEAFF
DNA: TGCGCCAGCAGCTTCGAACAGGGCACTGAAGCTTTCTTT

J: TRBJ2-7
D: TRBD1
V: TRBV10-1
size: .
CDR3: CASRDRAKTSSYEQYF
DNA: TGCGCCAGCAGGGACAGGGCAAAAACGAGCTCCTACGAGCAGTACTTC

J: TRBJ2-2
D: .
V: TRBV10-3
size: few
CDR3: CAISVGQNTGELFF
DNA: TGTGCCATCAGTGTGGGACAGAACACCGGGGAGCTGTTTTTT

J: TRBJ2-1
D: .
V: TRBV5-6
size: .
CDR3: CASSLGDNEQFF
DNA: TGTGCCAGCAGCTTGGGAGACAATGAGCAGTTCTTC

J: TRBJ2-1
D: TRBD2
V: TRBV4-2
size: .
CDR3: CASLASGASYNEQFF
DNA: TGTGCCAGCTTGGCAAGCGGGGCCTCCTACAATGAGCAGTTCTTC

J: TRBJ2-3
D: .
V: TRBV9
size: .
CDR3: CASSVVRGGTDTQYF
DNA: TGTGCCAGCAGCGTAGTGCGCGGGGGCACAGATACGCAGTATTTT

J: TRBJ1-1
D: TRBD1
V: TRBV5-6
size: .
CDR3: CASSPQRQGKTNTEAFF
DNA: TGTGCCAGCAGCCCGCAACGACAGGGGAAGACGAACACTGAAGCTTTCTTT

J: TRBJ2-1
D: .
V: TRBV5-1
size: .
CDR3: CASSPRAGNEQFF
DNA: TGCGCCAGCAGCCCTAGGGCGGGAAATGAGCAGTTCTTC

J: TRBJ1-1
D: .
V: TRBV5-4
size: few
CDR3: CASSLAENTEAFF
DNA: TGTGCCAGCAGCTTAGCGGAGAACACTGAAGCTTTCTTT

J: TRBJ1-5
D: .
V: TRBV25-1
size: once
CDR3: CASATGSGQPQHF
DNA: TGTGCCAGCGCCACAGGGTCAGGGCAGCCCCAGCATTTT

J: TRBJ1-4
D: TRBD1
V: TRBV2
size: .
CDR3: CASSRDRGGNEKLFF
DNA: TGTGCCAGCAGCCGCGACAGGGGTGGGAATGAAAAACTGTTTTTT

J: TRBJ1-3
D: TRBD1
V: TRBV5-1
size: few
CDR3: CASSPGTGSSGNTIYF
DNA: TGCGCCAGCAGCCCCGGGACAGGGAGCTCTGGAAACACCATATATTTT

J: TRBJ1-5
D: .
V: TRBV6-6
size: .
CDR3: CASRGMGEANQPQHF
DNA: TGTGCCAGCAGAGGGATGGGGGAGGCAAATCAGCCCCAGCATTTT

J: TRBJ1-2
D: .
V: TRBV7-2
size: .
CDR3: CASSFMGAIGYTF
DNA: TGTGCCAGCAGCTTTATGGGGGCGATTGGCTACACCTTC